The following is a T cell receptor (beta chain) sequence with its context. This receptor's antigen is unknown. No base quality information exists; no much larger clone differs at one position. This sample stems from a study of radiotherapy plus CTLA-4 blockade in lung cancer (dated by TCRdb to the late 2010s). Broadly, across the study: Among enrolled patients, about 17% had an objective response and 25% to 35% reached disease control.

Library preparation employed the immunoSEQ multiplex PCR assay. This is the immuneACCESS table as TCRdb keeps it, with only in-frame sequences that have V and J called. A part of the clones is gone; compared with another copy, unresolved V genes explain less than half, and the rest is unexplained. This sample gives about 46,000 clones in total; about 76% of them show up just once. The ten most abundant clones make up about 2.2% of the sample. The study evaluated CTLA-4 blockade (ipilimumab) given together with focal radiation therapy in patients who had chemo-refractory metastatic non-small-cell lung cancer. Study-level results and caveats: TCR clones derived from tumors expanded in peripheral blood after treatment with radiotherapy and ipilimumab. Early dynamic changes in blood T cell clones, together with increased serum interferon-beta after radiation, were reported as the strongest predictors of response.

The TCR originated in a human donor with non-small cell lung cancer whose response to radiotherapy plus ipilimumab could not be evaluated. Here the sequenced sample was peripheral blood, taken from a patient treated with radiotherapy plus ipilimumab.

Read as DNA, the sequence is TGTGCCAGCAGCGCTGGGGGGGGCGAGTACTTC. It specifies CASSAGGGEYF. The V gene is TRBV6-4 and the J gene is TRBJ2-7; D gene: possibly TRBD2, on 7 matching bases. Via the germline V gene, CDR1 is MRHNA and CDR2 SNTAGT. Counted from cysteine to phenylalanine, this CDR3 has 11 amino acids. Left in the record is the CDR3 DNA by itself, 33 bases read in frame from the first base. V drops 6 bases and J drops 11 bases, leaving 14 bases in between.